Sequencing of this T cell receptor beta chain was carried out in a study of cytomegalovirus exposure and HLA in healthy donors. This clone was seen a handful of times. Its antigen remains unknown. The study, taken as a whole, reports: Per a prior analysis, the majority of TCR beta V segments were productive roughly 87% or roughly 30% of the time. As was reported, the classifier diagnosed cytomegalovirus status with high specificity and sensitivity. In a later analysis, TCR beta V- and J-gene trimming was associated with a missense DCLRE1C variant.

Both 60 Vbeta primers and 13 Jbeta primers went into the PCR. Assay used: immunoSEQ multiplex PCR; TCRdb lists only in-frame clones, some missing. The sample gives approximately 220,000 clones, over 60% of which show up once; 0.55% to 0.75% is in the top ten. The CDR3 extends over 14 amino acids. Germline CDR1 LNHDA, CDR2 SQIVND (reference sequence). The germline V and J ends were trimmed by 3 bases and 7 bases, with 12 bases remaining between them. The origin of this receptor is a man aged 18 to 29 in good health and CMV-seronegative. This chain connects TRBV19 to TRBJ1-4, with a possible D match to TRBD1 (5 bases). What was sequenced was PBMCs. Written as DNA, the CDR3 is TGTGCCAGTAGTATCGTTTCAGACAGTGAAAAACTGTTTTTT. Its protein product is CASSIVSDSEKLFF.